Following are 25 T cell receptor beta chains from one sample sequenced in a study of PD-L1 blockade in urothelial cancer. Only in-frame clones appear in the TCRdb table, and some are missing; sequencing was by immunoSEQ multiplex PCR. Among over 70,000 clones listed, approximately 87% were seen once. As to time point: peripheral blood 6 weeks after treatment start. The material sequenced was PBMCs, taken around atezolizumab (anti-PD-L1) treatment. The receptors here all came from a man aged 65-85 years with urothelial cancer.

This clone has a handful of counts. This sequence joins TRBV7-3 and TRBJ2-7, with 7 bases matching TRBD1. V dropped 5 bases and J dropped 5; count of bases not matched to a gene: 12. Germline V gives CDR1 SGHTA, CDR2 FQGTGA. CDR3 length: 15 amino acids. CDR3 in DNA: TGTGCCAGCAGCCCAACAGGGGATCCCAGAGACGAGCAGTACTTC. Protein sequence: CASSPTGDPRDEQYF.

This chain uses TRBV10-2 with TRBJ2-5; TRBD2 matches 10 bases. This CDR3 region has 15 residues. After removal of 6 bases from V and 1 base from J, the junction contained 5 bases not matched to a gene. In germline, CDR1 is WSHSY, CDR2 SAAADI. CDR3: CASSSTSGAQETQYF. In DNA form, the CDR3 reads TGCGCCAGCAGCAGTACTAGCGGGGCCCAAGAGACCCAGTACTTC.

Only one count was recorded for this clone. The gene calls are TRBV29-1 and TRBJ1-3; D possibly corresponds to TRBD1 (5 bases). CDR1 and CDR2 (germline): SQVTM, ANQGSEA. This CDR3 contains 15 residues. The V end lost 6 bases, the J end lost 0 bases, and 15 bases lay between the germline ends. The DNA of the CDR3 is TGCAGCGTCTCCGGTGAAGGGGCCTCTGGAAACACCATATATTTT. This gives the protein CSVSGEGASGNTIYF.

J is TRBJ2-3 and V is TRBV30; 13 nucleotides match TRBD2. Per germline, CDR1 GTSNPN and CDR2 SVGIG (reference sequence). The CDR3 contains 16 residues. V shed 8 bases, J shed 4 bases, and the junction held 12 bases outside the gene matches. The CDR3 DNA is TGTGCCGCCTCCTTAACTAGCGGGGGGGCCTCAGATACGCAGTATTTT. Amino acids: CAASLTSGGASDTQYF.

The chain joins TRBV4-1 to TRBJ2-3, with D possibly being TRBD2 (6 bases). This CDR3 is 19 amino acids long. Trimming shortened V by 0 bases and J by 2 bases, and 21 bases separated the two germline ends. The germline V gene encodes CDR1 MGHRA and CDR2 YSYEKL. Written as DNA, the CDR3 is TGCGCCAGCAGCCAAGATATTTTGGGGGAGGCTTCTAACACAGATACGCAGTATTTT. Translated, it gives CASSQDILGEASNTDTQYF.

This chain connects TRBV5-6 to TRBJ2-5; the match to TRBD1 covers 8 bases. The CDR3 is 14 amino acids. Germline CDR1 reads SGHDT; CDR2 reads YYEEEE. Trimming cost V 2 bases and J 5 bases; bases outside gene matches: 5. CDR3 in amino acids: CASSLYQGAETQYF. The DNA for the CDR3 is TGTGCCAGCAGCTTATATCAGGGGGCCGAGACCCAGTACTTC.

The V gene is TRBV18, the J gene TRBJ1-2; 7 bases agree with TRBD1. The CDR3 extends over 17 amino acids. Germline V gene lookup returns CDR1 KGHSH and CDR2 LQKENI. Losses at the gene ends were 1 base for V and 1 base for J; bases not matched to a gene: 9. As DNA, the CDR3 is TGTGCCAGCTCACCACGGGTCGGACAGGACCATAACTATGGCTACACCTTC. Translating gives CASSPRVGQDHNYGYTF.

This clone was seen only a few times. The chain uses TRBV5-6 and TRBJ2-3, with a possible D match to TRBD2 (5 bases). The CDR3 consists of 14 residues. Trimming pared 4 bases from V and 1 base from J, leaving 10 bases between. Germline V gene data show CDR1 as SGHDT and CDR2 as YYEEEE. The CDR3 loop is CASSRWTGTDTQYF. The CDR3 DNA reads as TGTGCCAGCAGCCGCTGGACTGGCACAGATACGCAGTATTTT.

The rearrangement uses TRBV6-1 and TRBJ2-5, with 10 bases identical to TRBD2. V lost 0 bases to trimming and J lost 4 bases; unmatched junction nucleotides: 5. Germline V gene sequence: CDR1 MNHNS, CDR2 SASEGT. The CDR3 runs to 16 residues. CDR3 DNA: TGTGCCAGCAGTGAAGCTCCTAGCGGGAGCGGAGAGACCCAGTACTTC. This translates into CASSEAPSGSGETQYF.

The V gene is TRBV7-9, the J gene TRBJ2-3; TRBD2 agrees at 9 bases. This CDR3 has 17 amino acids. V trimming: 4 bases; J trimming: 4 bases; junction bases outside the gene matches: 12. Germline-derived CDR1 and CDR2 are SEHNR and FQNEAQ (reference sequence). In DNA, the CDR3 is TGTGCCAGCAGCTCCGCCCCGGCGGGGGGGGGAGCAGATACGCAGTATTTT. The encoded protein is CASSSAPAGGGADTQYF.

CDR3 region: CASSRGGSNEQFF. CDR3 coding DNA: TGTGCCAGCAGTCGCGGGGGGAGCAATGAGCAGTTCTTC. The chain recombines TRBV25-1 with TRBJ2-1, with 8 nucleotides matching TRBD2. The germline CDR1 and CDR2 sequences are MGHDK and SYGVNS. The junction had 3 bases not matched to a gene; V was cut back by 5 bases and J by 6 bases. This CDR3 is 13 amino acids long.

The rearrangement joins TRBV6-1 to TRBJ2-5; 16 bases match TRBD2. J gave up 5 bases and V 2 bases, and 8 bases lay outside the gene matches. Germline V gene data show CDR1 as MNHNS and CDR2 as SASEGT. The CDR3 has 18 residues. CDR3 nucleotide sequence: TGTGCCAGCAGTGAACAAATAGCGGGACTAGCGGGGGGGGAGACCCAGTACTTC. Its translation: CASSEQIAGLAGGETQYF.

V gene TRBV5-8 combines with J gene TRBJ1-4; no firm D call. The CDR3 is made up of 16 amino acids. V dropped 6 bases and J dropped 5 bases, with 20 bases sitting between them. Germline V gene lookup returns CDR1 SGHTS and CDR2 YDEGEE. This CDR3 is CASTSRSKRANEKLFF. The CDR3 DNA follows: TGTGCCAGCACCTCTCGGTCAAAGCGGGCAAATGAAAAACTGTTTTTT.

This rearrangement joins TRBV7-8 to TRBJ1-4; tentative D call: TRBD1 (6 bases). CDR1 and CDR2 from the germline V gene are SGHVS and FQNEAQ. This CDR3 has 14 residues. V was clipped by 6 bases and J by 7 bases, with 15 bases between them. The chain's CDR3 is CASSQQGIGEKLFF. The CDR3 region has the DNA TGTGCCAGCAGTCAACAGGGTATTGGTGAAAAACTGTTTTTT.

This clone has just a few counts. V is TRBV7-2 and J is TRBJ2-2; 14 bases fit TRBD2. The trim removed 1 base at V and 3 bases at J, leaving 4 bases unmatched. Germline V gene data show CDR1 as SGHTA and CDR2 as FQGNSA. This CDR3 has 18 amino acids. The CDR3: CASSLGGLAGAYTGELFF. CDR3 in DNA: TGTGCCAGCAGCTTAGGGGGACTAGCGGGGGCCTACACCGGGGAGCTGTTTTTT.

The chain combines TRBV2 with TRBJ2-1, with 9 bases matching TRBD1. CDR3 length: 15 residues. In germline, CDR1 is SNHLY, CDR2 FYNNEI. V was pared by 6 bases and J by 1 base, with 4 bases of the junction left unmatched. CDR3 residues: CASSLDRGSYNEQFF. DNA for the CDR3: TGTGCCAGCAGCTTGGACAGGGGATCCTACAATGAGCAGTTCTTC.

V and J are TRBV4-2 and TRBJ2-7, with D possibly being TRBD2 (6 bases). With 1 base removed from V and 2 bases from J, the gap between germline ends came to 6 bases. The CDR3 spans 13 residues. From germline, CDR1 is LGHNA and CDR2 YNFKEQ. The CDR3 DNA sequence: TGTGCCAGCAGCCAAGGCGGGGCCTACGAGCAGTACTTC. It codes for CASSQGGAYEQYF.

The V call is TRBV4-3, the J call TRBJ1-5; D uncertain. The CDR3 totals 15 residues. Per germline, CDR1 LGHNA and CDR2 YSLEER. V gave up 0 bases and J gave up 4 bases, with 10 bases separating them. CDR3 amino acids: CASSQEAGSNQPQHF. In DNA, the CDR3 is TGCGCCAGCAGCCAAGAGGCAGGTTCTAATCAGCCCCAGCATTTT.

The chain joins TRBV15 to TRBJ2-2, with TRBD2 matching 13 bases. CDR1 LNHNV and CDR2 YYDKDF come from the germline V gene (reference sequence). V lost 5 bases and J lost 5; bases outside the gene matches: 2. There are 15 residues in the CDR3. The CDR3 spells CATSGGLAGTGELFF. The CDR3 coding sequence is TGTGCCACCAGCGGGGGACTAGCGGGAACCGGGGAGCTGTTTTTT.

This clone was found once. The gene calls are TRBV10-3 and TRBJ2-5; 7 bases match TRBD2. Trimming at V came to 0 bases and at J to 5 bases, leaving 12 bases not matched to a gene. This CDR3 has 17 amino acids. CDR1 ENHRY and CDR2 SYGVKD come from the germline V gene. In DNA form, the CDR3 reads TGTGCCATCAGTGAGTCGAATCCTACAGCGGGATTTGAGACCCAGTACTTC. Translated: CAISESNPTAGFETQYF.

This clone was detected once. This chain connects TRBV4-3 to TRBJ2-2; maybe TRBD2 (5 bases). The CDR3 loop spans 16 amino acids. V lost 1 base to trimming and J lost 2 bases, with 11 bases between them. Germline CDR1 LGHNA, CDR2 YSLEER. DNA of the CDR3: TGCGCCAGCAGCCAAGTAGCGACACTTAACACCGGGGAGCTGTTTTTT. This sequence encodes CASSQVATLNTGELFF.

This chain joins TRBV5-8 and TRBJ1-4, with no clear D. Per the germline V gene, CDR1 is SGHTS and CDR2 is YDEGEE. V shed 4 bases and J shed 0 bases, with 10 bases lying between them. The CDR3 spans 15 residues. As DNA, the CDR3 is TGTGCCAGCAGCCTACCCGGGACAACTAATGAAAAACTGTTTTTT. Translation: CASSLPGTTNEKLFF.

The chain uses TRBV5-5 and TRBJ2-1; maybe TRBD2 (6 bases). This CDR3 is 15 amino acids long. Looked up from germline, CDR1 is SGHKS and CDR2 is YYEKEE (reference sequence). The V end lost 0 bases, the J end lost 8 bases, and 15 bases lay between the germline ends. The CDR3 is CASSLDGSLGYEQFF. The CDR3 region has the DNA TGTGCCAGCAGCTTGGACGGGAGTTTAGGCTATGAGCAGTTCTTC.

This sequence joins TRBV5-5 and TRBJ1-1, with D possibly TRBD1 on 6 matching bases. Germline lookup yields CDR1 SGHKS and CDR2 YYEKEE (reference sequence). Trimming removed 4 bases at V and 1 base at J, with 17 bases between. The CDR3 has 16 residues. The CDR3 loop reads CASSLGLGQSNTEAFF. CDR3 nucleotide sequence: TGTGCCAGCAGCCTCGGTTTAGGACAGTCGAACACTGAAGCTTTCTTT.

This clone was counted once. The gene calls are TRBV11-2 and TRBJ2-1; TRBD2 aligns across 9 bases. The germline gives CDR1 SGHAT, CDR2 FQNNGV. CDR3 length: 17 residues. The V gene end was trimmed by 0 bases and the J gene end by 0 bases; junction bases not matched to a gene: 3. As DNA, the CDR3 is TGTGCCAGCAGCTTAGAGGTTAGCGGGAGCTCCTACAATGAGCAGTTCTTC. It is translated as CASSLEVSGSSYNEQFF.